This T cell receptor beta chain was sequenced for a study of CD8 T cells in ankylosing spondylitis. Whole-study results and caveats: Disease-associated clones were reportedly significantly overrepresented in matched ankylosing spondylitis synovial fluid. Roughly eight highly homologous variants made up a TCR beta motif that seemed to typify ankylosing spondylitis blood. Earlier reports found some motif variants in synovial fluid and blood in reactive arthritis.

This clonotype was picked up a small number of times. Its cognate antigen is unknown. Libraries of TCR beta came from quantitative 5'-RACE with molecular barcodes. One entry per CDR3 protein, called by TCRdb with MiXCR from the 5' RACE reads. In the table there are a few hundred thousand distinct CDR3 sequences, roughly an eighth of which are singletons. Germline loops: CDR1 DFQATT, CDR2 SNEGSKA (reference sequence). The CDR3 sequence is 14 residues long. Trimming cost V 1 base and J 5 bases; bases outside gene matches: 5. The sequenced sample was blood, either unsorted or a sorted T cell fraction (not recorded which). The source is a male donor with ankylosing spondylitis. This chain joins TRBV20-1 and TRBJ2-1; TRBD2 aligns across 7 bases. The CDR3 protein is CSARAPRGDNEQFF. Written as DNA, the CDR3 is TGCAGTGCTAGAGCGCCTCGGGGGGACAATGAGCAGTTCTTC.